Listed here are 10 T cell receptor beta chains from one sample, sequenced in a study of OX40 agonist ivuxolimab in advanced cancers. Some clones are missing from TCRdb's copy, which holds only in-frame ones; the method was immunoSEQ multiplex PCR. The repertoire holds 98,000 or so clones, with roughly nine tenths as singletons. Specimen: CD4+ or CD8+ T cells sorted from blood, collected in a trial of the OX40 agonist ivuxolimab. These receptor sequences come from an adult with an advanced solid tumor such as melanoma, head and neck, liver or kidney cancer.

The chain couples TRBV5-4 to TRBJ1-1; a possible D gene is TRBD1 (6 bases). The germline V gene has CDR1 SGHNT and CDR2 YYREEE (reference sequence). This CDR3 region has 17 residues. V was cut by 2 bases and J by 4 bases, with 21 bases left in between. The DNA of the CDR3 is TGTGCCAGCAGCTTCCGGCCCGGCAGGGGAGGTTTCACTGAAGCTTTCTTT. Its translation: CASSFRPGRGGFTEAFF.

This sequence joins TRBV9 and TRBJ2-3; 8 nucleotides align to TRBD1. The CDR3 sequence is 15 residues long. V shed 0 bases and J 3 bases; nucleotides not matched to a gene: 3. Per germline, CDR1 SGDLS and CDR2 YYNGEE. The CDR3 region is CASSVDQGATDTQYF. The DNA of the CDR3 is TGTGCCAGCAGCGTAGACCAGGGGGCTACAGATACGCAGTATTTT.

This clone is a singleton in its sample. This chain uses TRBV6-1 with TRBJ2-2, with TRBD1 identical over 7 bases. Germline V gene sequence: CDR1 MNHNS, CDR2 SASEGT. J gave up 6 bases and V 8 bases, and 9 bases lay outside the gene matches. The CDR3 sequence is 14 residues long. The CDR3 here is CASPRQGTSGELFF. For the CDR3, the DNA is TGTGCCAGCCCCCGACAGGGAACTTCCGGGGAGCTGTTTTTT.

The chain is built from TRBV7-9 and TRBJ2-6; D tentatively fits TRBD1 or TRBD2 (5 bases each). The CDR3 spans 16 residues. Germline V gene lookup returns CDR1 SEHNR and CDR2 FQNEAQ (reference sequence). The V gene lost 3 bases and the J gene lost 2 bases, with 11 bases spanning the gap. The CDR3 loop reads CASSFTGTAGANVLTF. In DNA form, the CDR3 reads TGTGCCAGCAGCTTCACGGGGACGGCTGGGGCCAACGTCCTGACTTTC. Drawing the rest from reference TRBV7-9 and TRBJ2-6, the complete variable domain is DTGVSQNPRHKITKRGQNVTFRCDPISEHNRLYWYRQTLGQGPEFLTYFQNEAQLEKSRLLSDRFSAERPKGSFSTLEIQRTEQGDSAMYLCASSFTGTAGANVLTFGAGSRLTVL.

The V gene is TRBV5-4, the J gene TRBJ2-3; 9 nucleotides line up with TRBD2. From germline, CDR1 is SGHNT and CDR2 YYREEE (reference sequence). The CDR3 spans 17 residues. V lost 4 bases to trimming and J lost 1 base; unmatched junction nucleotides: 10. The CDR3 nucleotides read TGTGCCAGCAGCCCCCGGGGGGGACTAGCCGGCACAGATACGCAGTATTTT. Its translation is CASSPRGGLAGTDTQYF.

The J gene is TRBJ2-3, the V gene TRBV6-6, with D possibly being TRBD2 (6 bases). Looked up from germline, CDR1 is MNHNY and CDR2 is SVGAGI (reference sequence). The CDR3 extends over 15 amino acids. V lost 3 bases, J lost 2 bases, and 12 bases lay in between. The CDR3 protein is CASSYERGTTDTQYF. Here the CDR3 DNA reads TGTGCCAGCAGTTATGAACGCGGGACCACAGATACGCAGTATTTT.

The chain has TRBV7-6 and TRBJ2-2; D not certain. Germline CDR1 and CDR2: SGHVS and FNYEAQ. The V and J ends lost 2 bases and 4 bases respectively, with 2 bases between them. This CDR3 is 12 amino acids long. The CDR3 nucleotides read TGTGCCAGCAGCTTATTCACCGGGGAGCTGTTTTTT. Translation: CASSLFTGELFF.

This clone was picked up a small number of times. This rearrangement joins TRBV28 to TRBJ1-5, with a possible D match to TRBD1 (5 bases). The length of the CDR3 is 13 residues. Germline-derived CDR1 and CDR2 are MDHEN and SYDVKM. Between the trimmed V and J ends, which lost 7 bases and 6 bases, there was a span of 13 bases. CDR3 region: CASNRQGVQPQHF. In nucleotides, the CDR3 is TGTGCCAGCAATCGGCAGGGCGTTCAGCCCCAGCATTTT.

V usage is TRBV30 and J usage is TRBJ1-4; possibly TRBD1 for D (5 bases). V gave up 2 bases and J gave up 8 bases, with 12 bases separating them. Germline loops: CDR1 GTSNPN, CDR2 SVGIG (reference sequence). The CDR3 extends over 13 amino acids. The CDR3 is CAWSSGEGEKLFF. CDR3 bases: TGTGCCTGGAGTAGTGGGGAGGGGGAAAAACTGTTTTTT.

The chain links TRBV6-1 to TRBJ2-7; TRBD2 aligns across 7 bases. CDR1 is MNHNS and CDR2 is SASEGT in the germline V gene. V was clipped by 6 bases and J by 0 bases; unmatched bases: 2. The CDR3 spans 13 residues. The CDR3 DNA sequence: TGTGCCAGCAGGAGCGGGAACTCCTACGAGCAGTACTTC. It encodes CASRSGNSYEQYF.